These 21 T cell receptor beta chains were all obtained from the same sample, sequenced in a study of T cell responses to AZD1222 COVID-19 vaccine (dated by TCRdb to the early 2020s). The time point label of this sample denotes: baseline before first vaccination. To prepare the library, the immunoSEQ multiplex PCR assay was applied. Here the immuneACCESS table is served through TCRdb, limited to in-frame sequences with V and J called. Missing clones are a known gap in these copies; in checked studies unresolved V genes cover under half, and the rest lacks a known reason. The sample table shows some 150,000 clones, and roughly 92% are seen once. Roughly 1.3% of the sample goes to the ten largest clones. The sequences come from peripheral blood, collected on day 0 of AZD1222 vaccination. Receptors originate from an adult in good health.

The chain links TRBV28 to TRBJ2-3, with unresolved D. Germline V gene sequence: CDR1 MDHEN, CDR2 SYDVKM. The CDR3 contains 12 residues. V lost 5 bases and J lost 2, with 5 bases in between. The CDR3 sequence: CASSPFTDTQYF. The CDR3 nucleotides read TGTGCCAGCAGTCCCTTCACAGATACGCAGTATTTT.

The V and J genes are TRBV6-1 and TRBJ1-4, with D hard to call. The V gene's germline CDR1 is MNHNS and CDR2 SASEGT. This CDR3 has 16 residues. V was trimmed by 3 bases and J by 3 bases, leaving 14 bases between them. In DNA form, the CDR3 reads TGTGCCAGCAGTGATTTCGGTTCCGTGGCTAATGAAAAACTGTTTTTT. Residues: CASSDFGSVANEKLFF.

The chain recombines TRBV2 with TRBJ2-1, with TRBD2 as a possible D gene (7 bases). The CDR3 runs 21 residues. Trimming stripped 0 bases from V and 3 bases from J, with 27 bases between. Germline V lookup: CDR1 SNHLY, CDR2 FYNNEI. The DNA of the CDR3 is TGTGCCAGCAGTGAAGCGCTTTGGACCCTTAAATTGGGGGGGCGCTACAATGAGCAGTTCTTC. As protein: CASSEALWTLKLGGRYNEQFF.

This rearrangement joins TRBV5-1 to TRBJ2-1; either TRBD1 or TRBD2 may fit D (6 bases each). The CDR3 sequence is 16 residues long. Germline CDR1 is SGHRS and CDR2 is YFSETQ. V lost 0 bases and J 2 bases, leaving 12 bases between the germline ends. The CDR3 protein is CASSLVAGEAYNEQFF. The CDR3 DNA sequence: TGCGCCAGCAGCTTGGTTGCAGGGGAGGCCTACAATGAGCAGTTCTTC.

The gene calls are TRBV5-8 and TRBJ1-3, with D perhaps TRBD1 (6 bases). The CDR3 totals 18 residues. The germline V and J ends were trimmed by 0 bases and 6 bases, with 22 bases remaining between them. Per germline, CDR1 SGHTS and CDR2 YDEGEE. Here the CDR3 DNA reads TGTGCCAGCAGCTTGGTTCTTGGCGGGGGGCCTGATGCAAACACCATATATTTT. It encodes CASSLVLGGGPDANTIYF.

The chain uses TRBV6-4 and TRBJ2-2; D remains unclear. The CDR3 sequence is 16 residues long. The V and J ends lost 0 bases and 3 bases respectively, with 11 bases between them. Germline assignment: CDR1 MRHNA and CDR2 SNTAGT. DNA for the CDR3: TGTGCCAGCAGTGACTCAGGCGATAGAGACACCGGGGAGCTGTTTTTT. Protein product: CASSDSGDRDTGELFF.

The chain combines TRBV6-2 or TRBV6-3 with TRBJ2-1, with D unclear. The CDR3 totals 13 residues. The V and J ends lost 5 bases and 8 bases respectively, with 13 bases between them. Germline V gene data show CDR1 as MNHEY and CDR2 as SVGEGT. CDR3 nucleotide sequence: TGTGCCAGCAGTCGGTTTCAGTTCGATGAGCAGTTCTTC. Amino acid sequence: CASSRFQFDEQFF.

V and J are TRBV19 and TRBJ1-2, with D tentatively TRBD1 (5 bases). Per the germline V gene, CDR1 is LNHDA and CDR2 is SQIVND (reference sequence). The CDR3 consists of 14 residues. V was pared by 6 bases and J by 6 bases, with 17 bases between. CDR3 in DNA: TGTGCCAGTAGCGGAGGCTGGGGCGCAAATGGCTACACCTTC. This gives the protein CASSGGWGANGYTF. Together with reference TRBV19 and TRBJ1-2, the CDR3 gives the full variable domain: DGGITQSPKYLFRKEGQNVTLSCEQNLNHDAMYWYRQDPGQGLRLIYYSQIVNDFQKGDIAEGYSVSREKKESFPLTVTSAQKNPTAFYLCASSGGWGANGYTFGSGTRLTVV.

The chain recombines TRBV5-5 with TRBJ2-7; TRBD1 or TRBD2 may be the D gene (6 bases each). The germline V and J ends were trimmed by 4 bases and 3 bases, with 17 bases remaining between them. In germline, CDR1 is SGHKS, CDR2 YYEKEE (reference sequence). There are 15 residues in the CDR3. The CDR3: CASSTLGGSLYEQYV. The CDR3 bases are TGTGCCAGCAGCACCTTAGGGGGGTCCCTCTACGAGCAGTACGTC.

The V and J genes are TRBV19 and TRBJ1-5, with a possible D match to TRBD1 (6 bases). Trimming cost V 6 bases and J 0 bases, with 21 bases left between them. Germline CDR1 and CDR2: LNHDA and SQIVND (reference sequence). The CDR3 length is 18 residues. This CDR3 reads CASRLSRGGTDSNQPQHF. The CDR3 DNA is TGTGCCAGTAGGCTCTCGAGGGGGGGCACGGATAGCAATCAGCCCCAGCATTTT.

The V call is TRBV14, the J call TRBJ2-6; TRBD2 might be the D (6 bases). The CDR3 contains 18 residues. CDR1 and CDR2 (germline): SGHDN, FVKESK. Trimming cost V 4 bases and J 0 bases, with 16 bases left between them. The CDR3 here is CASSREPGLNSGANVLTF. In DNA form, the CDR3 reads TGTGCCAGCAGCCGGGAACCGGGACTGAACTCTGGGGCCAACGTCCTGACTTTC.

V usage is TRBV11-2 and J usage is TRBJ2-5; 12 nucleotides match TRBD2. The CDR3 loop spans 16 amino acids. Germline V gene lookup returns CDR1 SGHAT and CDR2 FQNNGV. The V and J ends lost 2 bases and 5 bases, in that order; junction bases with no gene match: 6. In nucleotides, the CDR3 is TGTGCCAGCAGCTTAAGAACCGGGACTAGCGGGGAGACCCAGTACTTC. It is translated as CASSLRTGTSGETQYF.

In nucleotides, the CDR3 is TGTGCCAGTAGTACTCGGGACAGGGCTGACAATCAGCCCCAGCATTTT. It yields the protein CASSTRDRADNQPQHF. This chain joins TRBV19 and TRBJ1-5; TRBD1 matches 9 bases. After removal of 4 bases from V and 3 bases from J, the junction contained 7 bases not matched to a gene. The CDR3 length is 16 residues. CDR1 LNHDA and CDR2 SQIVND come from the germline V gene (reference sequence).

This rearrangement joins TRBV4-1 to TRBJ2-1, with 7 bases identical to TRBD2. The CDR3 has 14 amino acids. The J segment lost 10 bases and the V segment lost 0 bases, leaving 6 bases of the junction unmatched. Germline-derived CDR1 and CDR2 are MGHRA and YSYEKL. In DNA form, the CDR3 reads TGCGCCAGCAGCCAAGAACCGCGGGAGCCCGAGCAGTTCTTC. It is translated as CASSQEPREPEQFF.

CDR3 nucleotides: TGTGCCAGCAGCCAAACCACCGGGACAGGGAATGAAAAACTGTTTTTT. Amino acids: CASSQTTGTGNEKLFF. V and J are TRBV4-2 and TRBJ1-4, with 9 bases that match TRBD1. J was trimmed by 5 bases and V by 2 bases; bases with no gene match: 6. The CDR3 has 16 amino acids. Germline V gene data show CDR1 as LGHNA and CDR2 as YNFKEQ.

The CDR3 DNA sequence: TGCGCCAGCAGCTGGGACGGGTATAGCAATCAGCCCCAGCATTTT. Its protein product is CASSWDGYSNQPQHF. The chain combines TRBV5-1 with TRBJ1-5, with a tentative D call TRBD1 (5 bases). Germline V lookup: CDR1 SGHRS, CDR2 YFSETQ. CDR3 length: 15 residues. Trimming removed 3 bases from V and 0 bases from J, with 10 bases in between.

This sequence joins TRBV19 and TRBJ1-2; D remains ambiguous. CDR3 size: 15 residues. The V gene's germline CDR1 is LNHDA and CDR2 SQIVND (reference sequence). V lost 7 bases to trimming and J lost 3 bases, with 18 bases between them. The CDR3 DNA reads TGTGCCAGTACCCCCTACGGTACGGCTCACTATGGCTACACCTTC. It specifies CASTPYGTAHYGYTF.

The chain recombines TRBV24-1 with TRBJ2-1; TRBD2 matches at 7 bases. The CDR3 is 15 amino acids. Germline CDR1 KGHDR, CDR2 SFDVKD. The J segment lost 6 bases and the V segment lost 3 bases, leaving 7 bases of the junction unmatched. Here the CDR3 DNA reads TGTGCCACCAGTGATGCTGGTGGGGGGGGCAATGAGCAGTTCTTC. Translated, it gives CATSDAGGGGNEQFF.

This chain joins TRBV7-9 and TRBJ1-4, with 7 nucleotides matching TRBD1. This CDR3 has 18 residues. V lost 1 base to trimming and J lost 0 bases; unmatched junction nucleotides: 8. Germline CDR1 reads SEHNR; CDR2 reads FQNEAQ (reference sequence). CDR3 bases: TGTGCCAGCAGCTTAGAACAGGGGCTAAAACCAACTAATGAAAAACTGTTTTTT. Translated, it gives CASSLEQGLKPTNEKLFF.

This chain uses TRBV6-2 or TRBV6-3 with TRBJ2-5; a weak D match, TRBD2 (6 bases). CDR3 length equals 15 residues. Germline CDR1 MNHEY, CDR2 SVGEGT. Deletions cut 5 bases from V and 2 bases from J, with 15 bases between. The CDR3 loop reads CASSPLANLQETQYF. In DNA form, the CDR3 reads TGTGCCAGCAGTCCACTAGCTAACTTACAAGAGACCCAGTACTTC.

V gene TRBV2 combines with J gene TRBJ1-4; 9 bases are a match to TRBD1. V dropped 6 bases and J dropped 6; count of bases not matched to a gene: 5. The germline gives CDR1 SNHLY, CDR2 FYNNEI. CDR3 length: 14 amino acids. The CDR3 region is CASREQGAYEKLFF. The CDR3 bases are TGTGCCAGCAGGGAACAGGGGGCATATGAAAAACTGTTTTTT.